Detailed here is one T cell receptor beta chain. Its antigen is unknown. No base-level quality is on record; no much larger clone is a single base apart. CDR1 and CDR2 (MNHEY, SMNVEV) derive from the germline V gene (reference sequence). Trimming accounts for 3 bases at V and 4 bases at J, while the number of junction bases matched to no gene is 3. There are 14 amino acids in the CDR3, from cysteine to phenylalanine inclusive. Only CDR3 DNA remains: 42 bases, in frame from the first base. Moderately to severely active disease, a Clinical Activity Score of at least 3, a NOSPECS grade of at least 4, and a duration under 3 months were present in ophthalmopathy patients. Patients with uncontrolled infections, other autoimmune diseases, pregnancy or lactation were excluded. Diagnoses relied on clinical symptoms, serum thyroxine and TRAb, thyroid ultrasound and orbital computed tomography. PBMCs were separated from roughly 10 ml of fresh peripheral blood using Ficoll-Paque density gradient centrifugation. Total RNA was extracted with Trizol reagent, and quality was checked on an Agilent 2100 Bioanalyzer.

The data belong to a study of T cells in Graves' hyperthyroidism and ophthalmopathy (dated by TCRdb to the late 2010s). Background on the whole study: Peripheral blood samples were taken at the time of initial diagnosis, prior to any treatment. TCR V-J signatures able to tell the groups apart were searched for in a discovery cohort of 90 to 100 patients, of whom 40 to 45 had Graves' ophthalmopathy and about 60 had stable Graves' hyperthyroidism. Prospective prediction of ophthalmopathy was tested in an independent validation cohort of approximately 18 hyperthyroidism patients and some 17 patients who later progressed to ophthalmopathy. The 95 to 100 discovery patients were randomly divided into training and test sets at a 7:3 ratio. In addition, the study compared T-cell repertoires in thyroid tissue and in blood from roughly six Graves' hyperthyroidism patients. After sampling, hyperthyroidism patients received methimazole starting at 30 mg daily, and ophthalmopathy patients received high-dose intravenous methylprednisolone. According to the paper, TCR Vbeta CDR3 sequencing was carried out on 135 peripheral blood samples, which came from around 43 ophthalmopathy, 75 or so hyperthyroidism and roughly 17 progressor patients.

The TCR beta CDR3 regions were amplified from RNA transcripts. For the first round of RT-PCR on the TCR CDR3, the HTBI primer set was used together with the Qiagen OneStep RT-PCR kit. The libraries were constructed in a second round of multiplex PCR and then size-selected and purified. Paired-end sequencing of the libraries was performed with 100 bp reads on an Illumina HiSeq2000. The study's own analysis went as follows. SOAPnuke was used to process the raw data, with reads discarded if the reads contained adapters or uncalled bases, had a mean Phred below 15, or lacked an exact constant-primer or identifier match. High-quality paired reads were merged using COPE v1.2.5, and each unique nucleotide sequence was defined as a clonotype. MiTCR v1.1 was used to align clonotypes to the IMGT TRBV, TRBD and TRBJ reference segments. Only V-J combinations with frequency above 0.0001, covering about 99% of repertoires, were analysed. The TCS score was defined as F50 (clonal expansion) divided by E x V (chaos), with BLOSUM62-based TCRdist calculated between CDR3 peptides within each V-J. Welch's t-statistics and random forest reduced around 550 V-J features to 10 to 15, which were used in a naive Bayes classifier (R e1071). The public reads were run again by TCRdb, first through fastp at Q25 and then through MiXCR, and only productive beta chains were kept. Under each unique CDR3 protein, matching rows form one entry showing the most common genes and DNA. It is TCRdb's table, rather than the study itself, that gives the V and J calls and clone size. Here the sample has about 400,000 distinct CDR3 sequences; roughly 14% occur a single time. Roughly 13% of the sample comes from the top ten.

The study at large found these results: Blood samples also contained most of the expanded thyroid clonotypes (frequency above 0.001), which suggests that blood repertoires may reflect thyroid immune responses. A 13 V-J signature model separated ophthalmopathy from stable hyperthyroidism, with 87.88% sensitivity and 81% to 83% specificity in cross-validation and 80%/75% in testing. During validation, the model predicted progression to ophthalmopathy a median of approximately six months ahead of onset, with more than 60% sensitivity and 72% to 80% specificity. Sample size was not statistically predetermined, and investigators were not blinded to group allocation.

The sequenced sample consisted of blood. The V and J genes are TRBV27 and TRBJ2-7; 10 bases in the middle match TRBD2. The sequence was collected from a man between 18 and 29 years old with Graves' ophthalmopathy. The base sequence is TGTGCCAGCAGTTTTGGACTAGCGGAGTACGAGCAGTACTTC. It codes for CASSFGLAEYEQYF.